Below are 22 T cell receptor beta chains sequenced from a single sample in a study of control samples from healthy donors and cancer patients. Sequenced by immunoSEQ multiplex PCR; TCRdb stores in-frame clones only, minus some. In the table there are over 65,000 clones, roughly 94% of which are singletons. The source material was blood. The origin of the receptors is a woman between 40 and 50 years old in good health.

This chain uses TRBV11-3 with TRBJ2-5, with 12 bases lining up with TRBD2. This CDR3 is built from 17 residues. J was trimmed by 5 bases and V by 7 bases; bases with no gene match: 14. Germline CDR1 reads SGHNT; CDR2 reads YENEEA. The CDR3 DNA sequence: TGTGCCAGCAACCCCCCGACTAGCGGGGGAAGACATGAGACCCAGTACTTC. This gives the protein CASNPPTSGGRHETQYF. The full variable domain, with the rest looked up from reference TRBV11-3 and TRBJ2-5, is EAGVVQSPRYKIIEKKQPVAFWCNPISGHNTLYWYLQNLGQGPELLIRYENEEAVDDSQLPKDRFSAERLKGVDSTLKIQPAELGDSAVYLCASNPPTSGGRHETQYFGPGTRLLVL.

The CDR3, as DNA: TGTGCCAGCCAGGGGCTTTACTACGAGCAGTACTTC. Its translation is CASQGLYYEQYF. The genes are TRBV25-1 and TRBJ2-7, with a weak D call TRBD1 (6 bases). The V gene lost 8 bases and the J gene lost 3 bases, with 11 bases spanning the gap. Germline CDR1 and CDR2: MGHDK and SYGVNS. The CDR3 consists of 12 residues.

The chain has TRBV11-2 and TRBJ2-5, with TRBD1 matching over 7 bases. Germline V gives CDR1 SGHAT, CDR2 FQNNGV. V lost 1 base and J lost 3; bases outside the gene matches: 8. The CDR3 contains 16 residues. The CDR3 loop reads CASSLGLTTGEETQYF. DNA for the CDR3: TGTGCCAGCAGCTTAGGACTCACTACAGGGGAAGAGACCCAGTACTTC.

This sequence joins TRBV6-5 and TRBJ2-7, with 8 bases lining up with TRBD2. The CDR3 is 15 residues long. Trimming at V came to 0 bases and at J to 4 bases, leaving 5 bases not matched to a gene. The germline CDR1 and CDR2 sequences are MNHEY and SVGAGI. In nucleotides, the CDR3 is TGTGCCAGCAGTTACTCGATCGGGGGGGATTACGAGCAGTACTTC. This sequence encodes CASSYSIGGDYEQYF.

This CDR3 reads CASSFDGTYGYTF. CDR3 DNA: TGTGCCAGCAGCTTTGACGGCACCTATGGCTACACCTTC. The chain carries TRBV5-5 and TRBJ1-2; no definite D call. The CDR3 has 13 amino acids. CDR1 and CDR2 from the germline V gene are SGHKS and YYEKEE (reference sequence). The germline V and J ends were trimmed by 2 bases and 4 bases, with 9 bases remaining between them.

This chain's CDR3 is CASSQPGLAGSGVYNEQFF. The CDR3 bases are TGTGCCAGCTCGCAGCCGGGACTAGCGGGAAGTGGGGTCTACAATGAGCAGTTCTTC. The V and J genes are TRBV18 and TRBJ2-1, with 13 bases fitting TRBD2. Germline loops: CDR1 KGHSH, CDR2 LQKENI. V lost 6 bases and J lost 3; bases outside the gene matches: 14. The CDR3 covers 19 residues.

The chain is built from TRBV24-1 and TRBJ2-3; D tentatively fits TRBD1 or TRBD2 (6 bases each). This CDR3 region has 12 residues. The germline V gene encodes CDR1 KGHDR and CDR2 SFDVKD. V lost 5 bases and J 7 bases, leaving 9 bases between the germline ends. The CDR3 spells CATSGGANTQYF. The CDR3 DNA follows: TGTGCCACCAGTGGGGGGGCGAATACGCAGTATTTT.

The rearrangement links TRBV18 to TRBJ2-1; tentatively, D is TRBD1 (6 bases). Germline CDR1 is KGHSH and CDR2 is LQKENI. V lost 2 bases and J lost 8, with 10 bases in between. The CDR3 runs 13 residues. Written as DNA, the CDR3 is TGTGCCAGCTCACCAGGGGGCAAGTATGAGCAGTTCTTC. It is translated as CASSPGGKYEQFF.

The chain is built from TRBV19 and TRBJ2-2, with D unclear. Germline CDR1 LNHDA, CDR2 SQIVND (reference sequence). V gave up 10 bases and J gave up 3 bases, with 18 bases separating them. This CDR3 is 15 amino acids long. CDR3 in DNA: TGTGCCACTAGGCCGTGGGCAGAGGACACCGGGGAGCTGTTTTTT. Amino acid sequence: CATRPWAEDTGELFF.

This clone was found a few times. The chain couples TRBV12-5 to TRBJ2-5, with D possibly being TRBD2 (6 bases). V shed 5 bases and J shed 3 bases, with 16 bases lying between them. The CDR3 has 15 residues. CDR1 LGHNT and CDR2 FRNRAP come from the germline V gene. The CDR3 here is CASGPGGKYKETQYF. In nucleotides, the CDR3 is TGTGCTAGTGGTCCAGGCGGGAAGTATAAAGAGACCCAGTACTTC.

The chain recombines TRBV5-1 with TRBJ2-5; unclear D gene. V was pared by 2 bases and J by 5 bases, with 4 bases between. Germline V lookup: CDR1 SGHRS, CDR2 YFSETQ. The CDR3 runs to 11 residues. The CDR3, as DNA: TGCGCCAGCAGCTTTAAGGAGACCCAGTACTTC. It is translated as CASSFKETQYF.

The CDR3 DNA sequence: TGTGCCAGCAGCCAAGGAATGGACAGTTCAGCTTATGGCTACACCTTC. Amino acids: CASSQGMDSSAYGYTF. J is TRBJ1-2 and V is TRBV3-1 (or the pseudogene TRBV3-2), with D possibly matching TRBD1 (6 bases). This CDR3 has 16 residues. CDR1 LGHDT and CDR2 YNNKEL come from the germline V gene (reference sequence). V was clipped by 1 base and J by 5 bases, with 17 bases between them.

V is TRBV14 and J is TRBJ2-7; D call uncertain. Germline loops: CDR1 SGHDN, CDR2 FVKESK. V shed 0 bases and J shed 9 bases, with 12 bases lying between them. CDR3 size: 13 residues. The CDR3 region has the DNA TGTGCCAGCAGCCAAGACCCGAGGACGGGGCAGTACTTC. Translating it yields CASSQDPRTGQYF.

The rearrangement uses TRBV15 and TRBJ1-1; 12 bases map to TRBD1. Germline values: CDR1 LNHNV, CDR2 YYDKDF (reference sequence). V was pared by 8 bases and J by 0 bases, with 4 bases of the junction left unmatched. CDR3 size: 15 residues. The CDR3: CATFGTGGMNTEAFF. DNA of the CDR3: TGTGCCACCTTTGGGACAGGGGGCATGAACACTGAAGCTTTCTTT.

This chain joins TRBV25-1 and TRBJ1-1, with D possibly being TRBD1 (5 bases). The CDR3 is made up of 15 amino acids. Between the trimmed V and J ends, which lost 5 bases and 5 bases, there was a span of 18 bases. CDR1 MGHDK and CDR2 SYGVNS come from the germline V gene. For the CDR3, the DNA is TGTGCCAGCAGTCCCACGCGCGGGGGTTGGACTGAAGCTTTCTTT. It codes for CASSPTRGGWTEAFF.

J is TRBJ1-2 and V is TRBV12-3 or TRBV12-4; TRBD1 agrees at 8 bases. V was pared by 6 bases and J by 5 bases, with 5 bases of the junction left unmatched. The CDR3 is made up of 13 amino acids. In DNA, the CDR3 is TGTGCCAGCAGCTTGGGACAGGATTATGGCTACACCTTC. Translated, it gives CASSLGQDYGYTF.

The chain is built from TRBV4-1 and TRBJ2-1; TRBD2 aligns across 7 bases. The CDR3 spans 15 residues. Per germline, CDR1 MGHRA and CDR2 YSYEKL. V dropped 0 bases and J dropped 10; count of bases not matched to a gene: 9. The CDR3 is CASSQDRTSYREQFF. The CDR3 DNA sequence: TGCGCCAGCAGCCAAGACCGGACTAGTTATCGGGAGCAGTTCTTC.

V and J are TRBV5-4 and TRBJ2-3, with D perhaps matching TRBD1 (6 bases). CDR3 length: 14 residues. CDR1 is SGHNT, CDR2 YYREEE, per germline (reference sequence). V was clipped by 4 bases and J by 3 bases, with 12 bases between them. CDR3 coding DNA: TGTGCCAGCAGCCAGGGACATACAACAGATACGCAGTATTTT. Its protein product is CASSQGHTTDTQYF.

The chain has TRBV5-4 and TRBJ2-7, with 8 bases that match TRBD1. CDR3 size: 13 residues. Trimming cost V 4 bases and J 6 bases; bases outside gene matches: 6. Germline V gene lookup returns CDR1 SGHNT and CDR2 YYREEE (reference sequence). As DNA, the CDR3 is TGTGCCAGCAGCCGTGACAGGGGCAGCGAGCAGTACTTC. This gives the protein CASSRDRGSEQYF.

The V and J genes are TRBV4-1 and TRBJ2-7; D is possibly TRBD1 or TRBD2 (5 bases each). Germline V gene lookup returns CDR1 MGHRA and CDR2 YSYEKL. This CDR3 has 15 residues. V was trimmed by 6 bases and J by 3 bases, leaving 18 bases between them. The CDR3 spells CASSLRDGVIYEQYF. CDR3 nucleotide sequence: TGCGCCAGCAGTCTCCGGGACGGGGTGATCTACGAGCAGTACTTC.

The chain has TRBV12-5 and TRBJ1-2; 7 bases are shared with TRBD1. V lost 5 bases, J lost 7 bases, and 7 bases stayed unmatched. This CDR3 spans 13 amino acids. The germline CDR1 and CDR2 sequences are LGHNT and FRNRAP. CDR3: CASGQTGQSGYTF. CDR3 sequence (DNA): TGTGCTAGTGGTCAGACAGGGCAGAGTGGCTACACCTTC.

This rearrangement joins TRBV5-5 to TRBJ1-4; D possibly corresponds to TRBD1 (6 bases). Germline V gives CDR1 SGHKS, CDR2 YYEKEE (reference sequence). The ends were cut back, 3 bases at V and 7 bases at J, with 13 bases in the middle. The CDR3 length is 14 residues. The CDR3 nucleotides read TGTGCCAGCAGCTACGGGACACCGGCTGAAAAACTGTTTTTT. Its translation: CASSYGTPAEKLFF. Complete variable domain (other parts from reference TRBV5-5 and TRBJ1-4): DAGVTQSPTHLIKTRGQQVTLRCSPISGHKSVSWYQQVLGQGPQFIFQYYEKEERGRGNFPDRFSARQFPNYSSELNVNALLLGDSALYLCASSYGTPAEKLFFGSGTQLSVL.